This is a list of T cell receptor beta chains from one sample in a study of post-analysis software for immune sequencing data. Each CDR3 protein gets one entry after TCRdb re-called the PCR reads with MiXCR. The sample contains fewer than 850,000 distinct CDR3 sequences, around 46% of which appear only once. Material: blood. The receptors come from a girl under 18 with multiple sclerosis. The CDR3 runs from the conserved cysteine through the conserved F or W. The D gene is left open where the match is weak. For some rows the clone size is stated as once, few or many, or as a class when expanded; others skip it.

>TRBJ2-3|-|TRBV20-1|-|19
TGCAGTGCTAGCGGCGTTAGCGGACTCTCTTCATCCCTCACAGATACGCAGTATTTT
CSASGVSGLSSSLTDTQYF
>TRBJ1-4|-|TRBV28|TRBD1|16
TGTGCCAGCAGAGTCCGGGACAGGAGAACTAATGAAAAACTGTTTTTT
CASRVRDRRTNEKLFF
>TRBJ2-7|-|TRBV15|-|12
TGTGCCACCAGCAAAACAAGCTACGGGCAGTACTTC
CATSKTSYGQYF
>TRBJ2-4|-|TRBV10-3|TRBD1|19
TGTGCCATCAGCCGACAGGGGCTCGGGGAGGAACTAGCCAAAAACATTCGGTACTTC
CAISRQGLGEELAKNIRYF
>TRBJ1-2|few|TRBV6-5|TRBD1|16
TGTGCCAGCAGTTACTTCACCGGGACAGGGTTCGGTGGCTACACCTTC
CASSYFTGTGFGGYTF
>TRBJ1-6|-|TRBV20-1|-|12
TGCAGTGCTGGGCGGGTTAATTCACCCCTCCACTTT
CSAGRVNSPLHF
>TRBJ1-1|few|TRBV6-5|-|14
TGTGCCAGCAGTTTGACCAGGGGAATAACTGAAGCTTTCTTT
CASSLTRGITEAFF
>TRBJ2-3|once|TRBV24-1|-|14
TGTGCCACCAGTGACCCGACGACCACAGATACGCAGTATTTT
CATSDPTTTDTQYF
>TRBJ1-6|-|TRBV5-1|-|15
TGCGCCAGCAGCTTGGGGGACAAGGATAATTCACCCCTCCACTTT
CASSLGDKDNSPLHF
>TRBJ2-7|-|TRBV20-1|TRBD2|17
TGCAGTGCTATGGGACTAGCGGAGCCGTTGAGCTCCTACGAGCAGTACTTC
CSAMGLAEPLSSYEQYF
>TRBJ2-7|-|TRBV20-1|-|16
TGCAGTGCTAGAGATTGGTCGCGGGATTTTACCAACGAGCAGTACTTC
CSARDWSRDFTNEQYF
>TRBJ1-1|few|TRBV24-1|-|15
TGTGCCACCAGTAATACAGGGCCGGGGAACACTGAAGCTTTCTTT
CATSNTGPGNTEAFF
>TRBJ2-1|-|TRBV7-3|-|15
TGTGCCAGCAGCTTAATTCTAGCAGACTACAATGAGCAGTTCTTC
CASSLILADYNEQFF
>TRBJ2-3|-|TRBV27|-|12
TGTGCCAAGTGGGACGCCACAGATACGCAGTATTTT
CAKWDATDTQYF
>TRBJ2-5|few|TRBV20-1|-|14
TGCAGTGCTAGTGGCGCCAAAGGCGTGAGTAACCAGTACTTC
CSASGAKGVSNQYF
>TRBJ2-3|-|TRBV6-6|-|14
TGTGCCACCTCCGGCGGGTTTAGCACAGATACGCAGTATTTT
CATSGGFSTDTQYF
>TRBJ1-2|-|TRBV28|TRBD1|14
TGTGCCAGCAGGCTGAGGACAGGCCTCTATGGCTACACCTTC
CASRLRTGLYGYTF
>TRBJ1-1|few|TRBV7-9|-|14
TGTGCCAGCAGCTTAGCAGGGGTGAACACTGAAGCTTTCTTT
CASSLAGVNTEAFF
>TRBJ2-3|few|TRBV9|-|12
TGTGCCAGCAGCGTAGGGCCAGATACGCAGTATTTT
CASSVGPDTQYF
>TRBJ1-2|-|TRBV7-9|-|15
TGTGCCAGCAGCTTCCCATGGGGGGATCACTATGGCTACACCTTC
CASSFPWGDHYGYTF
>TRBJ1-2|-|TRBV12-3/TRBV12-4|TRBD1|17
TGTGCCAGCAGGGTGACAGGGGGAGAGGGTAGTAACTATGGCTACACCTTC
CASRVTGGEGSNYGYTF
>TRBJ2-3|-|TRBV28|-|13
TGTGCCAGCAGTTTACGAAGCGGGGATACGCAGTATTTT
CASSLRSGDTQYF
>TRBJ2-1|-|TRBV6-5|TRBD2|13
TGTGCCAGCAGTTACCGACTAGCGTCTGAGCAGTTCTTC
CASSYRLASEQFF
>TRBJ2-3|-|TRBV7-9|-|15
TGTGCCAGCAGCTCCGGGACACTCATGGCCGATACGCAGTATTTT
CASSSGTLMADTQYF
>TRBJ2-1|-|TRBV20-1|-|13
TGCGGTGTAACGGAGGGTCCTCGGAATGAGCAGTTCTTC
CGVTEGPRNEQFF
>TRBJ2-7|few|TRBV12-3/TRBV12-4|TRBD2|15
TGTGCCAGCAGCCATCGGGAGGGAGGCCGTTGGGCCCAGTACTTC
CASSHREGGRWAQYF
>TRBJ1-4|-|TRBV6-5|-|13
TGTGCCAGCAGGGGCGGAACTAATGAAAAACTGTTTTTT
CASRGGTNEKLFF
>TRBJ2-1|-|TRBV3-1|TRBD2|16
TGTGCCAGCAGCCAAAATAGCGGGAAGGGCTACAATGAGCAGTTCTTC
CASSQNSGKGYNEQFF
>TRBJ2-1|-|TRBV24-1|TRBD2|13
TGTGCCACCAGTGTGGGAGGGAGGAGTGAGCAGTTCTTC
CATSVGGRSEQFF
>TRBJ2-5|-|TRBV28|TRBD2|15
TGTGCCAGCAGTTTAGAGGGGACTAGGAAAGAGACCCAGTACTTC
CASSLEGTRKETQYF
>TRBJ2-1|-|TRBV5-1|TRBD2|19
TGCGCCAGCAGCTCCCCACCGGGGCTAGCGGGAGGGTCATACAATGAGCAGTTCTTC
CASSSPPGLAGGSYNEQFF
>TRBJ1-2|-|TRBV7-2|TRBD1|16
TGTGCCAGCAGCCCCGCCCGGACAGGTTCTAACTATGGCTACACCTTC
CASSPARTGSNYGYTF
>TRBJ2-3|-|TRBV6-2/TRBV6-3|TRBD1|17
TGTGCCAGCAGTTACAAGTGGACAGGGATTGGCACAGATACGCAGTATTTT
CASSYKWTGIGTDTQYF
>TRBJ1-2|-|TRBV27|-|15
TGTGCCAGCAGTTTCGTGGGCACGGTTAACTATGGCTACACCTTC
CASSFVGTVNYGYTF
>TRBJ1-1|-|TRBV30|-|14
TGTGCCTGGAGTGTAGGGCCCCGAACCGCTGAAGCTTTCTTT
CAWSVGPRTAEAFF
>TRBJ2-5|few|TRBV24-1|-|15
TGTGCCACCAGTGCCCCGGGTGGCGGCCAAGAGACCCAGTACTTC
CATSAPGGGQETQYF
>TRBJ2-4|few|TRBV12-3/TRBV12-4|TRBD2|16
TGTGCCAGCAGTCTCCGGGGAGGGTTGTTAGGGGACATTCAGTACTTC
CASSLRGGLLGDIQYF
>TRBJ1-2|few|TRBV30|-|11
TGTGCCTGGAATGCCGTCTATGGCTACACCTTC
CAWNAVYGYTF
>TRBJ2-4|once|TRBV7-9|TRBD2|18
TGTGCCAGCAGCTTAGTGGGACTAGCTGGGCTTAGCAAAGACATTCAGTACTTC
CASSLVGLAGLSKDIQYF
>TRBJ2-3|-|TRBV20-1|-|14
TGCAGTGCTAGAGATCCGCTCTTGGAGGGCGGCAGGTATTTT
CSARDPLLEGGRYF
>TRBJ1-5|-|TRBV10-3|-|12
TGTGCCATCAGTGAGTGGGATCAGCCCCAGCATTTT
CAISEWDQPQHF
>TRBJ2-3|-|TRBV5-1|-|14
TGCGCCGTACACCGGGACCTTGGCACAGATACGCAGTATTTT
CAVHRDLGTDTQYF
>TRBJ1-4|-|TRBV13|-|16
TGTGCCAGCAGCTTAGCGCGATCTGACTCCGAGGAAAAACTGTTTTTT
CASSLARSDSEEKLFF
>TRBJ2-7|few|TRBV11-2|-|15
TGTGCCAGCAGCTTTAACGTCGGGGTAACCTACGAGCAGTACTTC
CASSFNVGVTYEQYF
>TRBJ2-7|-|TRBV7-9|-|14
TGTGCCAGCAGCAACGACAAGCTAGACTACGAGCAGTACTTC
CASSNDKLDYEQYF
>TRBJ2-1|-|TRBV7-9|TRBD2|16
TGTGCCAGCAGTTCACTAGCGCGTAGCTCCTACAATGAGCAGTTCTTC
CASSSLARSSYNEQFF
>TRBJ2-1|-|TRBV7-9|-|14
TGTGCCAGCAGCTCCGCCGACATTCACAATGAGCAGTTCTTC
CASSSADIHNEQFF
>TRBJ2-5|few|TRBV13|-|15
TGTGCCAGCAGTCGCGCTCAGGGGGGCGAAGAGACCCAGTACTTC
CASSRAQGGEETQYF
>TRBJ1-1|-|TRBV6-4|-|16
TGTGCCAGCAGTGACCCAGACAGACCCATGAACACTGAAGCTTTCTTT
CASSDPDRPMNTEAFF
>TRBJ2-7|-|TRBV5-1|TRBD2|15
TGCGCCAGCAGCCCCGGGACTAGCGGGAAATACGAGCAGTACTTC
CASSPGTSGKYEQYF
>TRBJ1-5|-|TRBV7-2|-|15
TGTGCCAGCAGCTTTATAGAGGAAGGTAATCAGCCCCAGCATTTT
CASSFIEEGNQPQHF
>TRBJ2-5|-|TRBV12-3/TRBV12-4|TRBD2|17
TGTGCCAGCAGCCCCGGGACTAGCGGGAGCGGTTTAGAGACCCAGTACTTC
CASSPGTSGSGLETQYF
>TRBJ2-3|-|TRBV10-3|-|14
TGTGCCATCAGTGAGTCGGGGGACACAGATACGCAGTATTTT
CAISESGDTDTQYF
>TRBJ1-1|-|TRBV10-3|-|14
TGTGCCATCAGTGACGGTGGGGAGAACACTGAAGCTTTCTTT
CAISDGGENTEAFF